These T cell receptor beta chains were read from a single sample in a study of blood T cell repertoires in COVID-19. Here immunoSEQ multiplex PCR was the method, and the copy in TCRdb shows in-frame clones only, minus some. Among around 68,000 clones listed, around 89% were seen once. Sequencing was done on a sample of peripheral blood. All receptors come from a man in his forties or fifties with acute or convalescent COVID-19. Both conserved end residues are trimmed from each CDR3.

v_gene | CDR3aa
TRBV27 | ASSPGLAANTGELF
TRBV28 | ASSSGQGTDTQY
TRBV5-8 | ASSPGLSRDEKLF
TRBV6-4 | APENRVCSPLH
TRBV6-6 | ASSYSLAVTYEQY
TRBV28 | ASSSGRNSYEQY
TRBV5-8 | ASSTYNEQF
TRBV27 | ASSSLGAKRYNSPLH
TRBV4-1 | ASSLGLAGELEQF
TRBV6-2/TRBV6-3 | ASSYGGSGSGNEQF
TRBV6-5 | ASSLNPGVTDTQY
TRBV30 | AWSVVAGKETQY
TRBV20-1 | SASSSSYEQY
TRBV6-5 | ASGRSGRAEDWV
TRBV19 | ASSVQGVYTGELF
TRBV12-1 | ASSLTAGAPPHEQF
TRBV5-8 | ASSLARGDKYQETQY
TRBV6-5 | ASAGAGGTDTQY
TRBV27 | ASSLLRTGGTYNEQF
TRBV29-1 | SVGGGQETQY
TRBV4-2 | ASSQVSRTPQETQY
TRBV19 | ASSMGTGGQETQY
TRBV9 | ASSPGHTGYEQY
TRBV28 | ATTRGVFNSPLH
TRBV29-1 | SGIQGAGETQY
TRBV11-2 | ASSSRGVEQY
TRBV28 | ASNDDRSIQPQH
TRBV4-3 | ASSQGQGSTEAF
TRBV19 | ASSIVGRGLANEQF
TRBV2 | ASSGNGEAF
TRBV7-9 | ASSPSSGQSLYGYT
TRBV7-2 | ASSLRGTTDTQY
TRBV7-2 | ASSLGVLAGGETQY
TRBV6-5 | ASRSQGSVSEAF
TRBV5-8 | ASSRGLAGGRETQY